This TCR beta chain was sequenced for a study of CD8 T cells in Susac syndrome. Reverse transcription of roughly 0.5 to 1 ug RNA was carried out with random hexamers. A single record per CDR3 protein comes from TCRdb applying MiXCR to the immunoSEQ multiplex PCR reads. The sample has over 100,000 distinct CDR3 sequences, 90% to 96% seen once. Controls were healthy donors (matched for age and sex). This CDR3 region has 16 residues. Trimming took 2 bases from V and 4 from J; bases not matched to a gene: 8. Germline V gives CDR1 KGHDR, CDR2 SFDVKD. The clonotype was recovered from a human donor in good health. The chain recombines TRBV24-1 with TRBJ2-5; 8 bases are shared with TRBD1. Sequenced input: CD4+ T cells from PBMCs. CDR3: CATSDYDRGGGETQYF. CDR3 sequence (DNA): TGTGCCACCAGTGATTACGACAGGGGCGGAGGAGAGACCCAGTACTTC.